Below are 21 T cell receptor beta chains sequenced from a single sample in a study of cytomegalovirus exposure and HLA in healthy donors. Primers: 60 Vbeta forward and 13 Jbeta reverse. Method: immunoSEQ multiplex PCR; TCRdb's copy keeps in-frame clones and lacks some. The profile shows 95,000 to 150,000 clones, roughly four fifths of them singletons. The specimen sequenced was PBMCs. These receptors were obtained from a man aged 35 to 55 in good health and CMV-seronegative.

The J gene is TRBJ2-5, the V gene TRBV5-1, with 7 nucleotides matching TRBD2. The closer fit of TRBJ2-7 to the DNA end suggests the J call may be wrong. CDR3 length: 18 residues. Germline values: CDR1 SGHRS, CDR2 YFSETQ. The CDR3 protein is CASRPQVTGRVSSYEQYF. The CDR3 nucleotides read TGCGCCAGCAGACCACAGGTCACTGGGAGGGTAAGCTCCTACGAGCAGTACTTC.

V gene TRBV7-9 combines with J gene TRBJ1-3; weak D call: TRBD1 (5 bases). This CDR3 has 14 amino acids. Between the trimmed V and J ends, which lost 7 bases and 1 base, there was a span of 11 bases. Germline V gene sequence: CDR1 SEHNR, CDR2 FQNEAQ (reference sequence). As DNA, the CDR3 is TGTGCCAGCAACCTACGGGGGTCTGGAAACACCATATATTTT. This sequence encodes CASNLRGSGNTIYF.

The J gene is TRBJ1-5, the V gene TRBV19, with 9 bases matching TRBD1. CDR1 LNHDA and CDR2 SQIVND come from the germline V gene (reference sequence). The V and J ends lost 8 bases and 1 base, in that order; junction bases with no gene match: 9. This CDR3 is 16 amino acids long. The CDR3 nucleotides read TGTGCCAGTCGAACCCGGGACAGGGACAGCAATCAGCCCCAGCATTTT. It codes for CASRTRDRDSNQPQHF.

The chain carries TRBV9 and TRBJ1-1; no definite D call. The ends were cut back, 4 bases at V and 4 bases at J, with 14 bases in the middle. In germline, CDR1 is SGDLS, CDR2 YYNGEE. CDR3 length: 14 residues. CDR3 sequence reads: CASSIRQEATEAFF. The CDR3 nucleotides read TGTGCCAGCAGCATTAGGCAGGAGGCCACTGAAGCTTTCTTT.

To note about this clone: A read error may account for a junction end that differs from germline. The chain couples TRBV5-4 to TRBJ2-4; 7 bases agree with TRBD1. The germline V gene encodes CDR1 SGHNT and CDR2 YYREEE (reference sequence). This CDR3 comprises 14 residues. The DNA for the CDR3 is TGTGCCAGCAGCCGACAGGGAGCCAAAAACAGTCAGTACTTC. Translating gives CASSRQGAKNSQYF. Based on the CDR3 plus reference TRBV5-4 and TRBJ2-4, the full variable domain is ETGVTQSPTHLIKTRGQQVTLRCSSQSGHNTVSWYQQALGQGPQFIFQYYREEENGRGNFPPRFSGLQFPNYSSELNVNALELDDSALYLCASSRQGAKNSQYFGAGTRLSVL.

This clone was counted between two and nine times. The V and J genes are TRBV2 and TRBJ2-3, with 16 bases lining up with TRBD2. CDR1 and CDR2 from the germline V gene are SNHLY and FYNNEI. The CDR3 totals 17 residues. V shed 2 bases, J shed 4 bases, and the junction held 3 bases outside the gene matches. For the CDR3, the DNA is TGTGCCAGCAGTGAAATGGGACTAGCGGGAGGGGCAGATACGCAGTATTTT. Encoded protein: CASSEMGLAGGADTQYF.

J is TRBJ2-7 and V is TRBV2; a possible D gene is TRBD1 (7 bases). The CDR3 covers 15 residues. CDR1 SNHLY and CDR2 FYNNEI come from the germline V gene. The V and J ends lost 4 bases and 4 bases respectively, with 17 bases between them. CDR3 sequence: CASSASAGGGYEQYF. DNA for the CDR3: TGTGCCAGCAGTGCGTCGGCAGGGGGAGGATACGAGCAGTACTTC.

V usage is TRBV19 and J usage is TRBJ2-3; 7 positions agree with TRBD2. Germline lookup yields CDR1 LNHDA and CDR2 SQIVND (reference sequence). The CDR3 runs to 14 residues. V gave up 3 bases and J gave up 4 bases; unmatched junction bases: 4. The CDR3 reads CASSIRGRADTQYF. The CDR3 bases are TGTGCCAGTAGTATTCGGGGGAGGGCAGATACGCAGTATTTT.

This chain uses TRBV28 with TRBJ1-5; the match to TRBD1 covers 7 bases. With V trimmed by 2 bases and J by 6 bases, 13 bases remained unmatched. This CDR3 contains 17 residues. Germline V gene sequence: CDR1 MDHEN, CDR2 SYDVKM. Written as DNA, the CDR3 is TGTGCCAGCAGTTTACTCAATGTCAGAGGGGGCGGTCAGCCCCAGCATTTT. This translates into CASSLLNVRGGGQPQHF.

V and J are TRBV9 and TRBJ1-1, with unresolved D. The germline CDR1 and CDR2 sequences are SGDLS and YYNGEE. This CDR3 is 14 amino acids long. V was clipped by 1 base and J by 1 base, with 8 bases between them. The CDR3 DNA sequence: TGTGCCAGCAGCGTAAATCGGGAGAACACTGAAGCTTTCTTT. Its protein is CASSVNRENTEAFF.

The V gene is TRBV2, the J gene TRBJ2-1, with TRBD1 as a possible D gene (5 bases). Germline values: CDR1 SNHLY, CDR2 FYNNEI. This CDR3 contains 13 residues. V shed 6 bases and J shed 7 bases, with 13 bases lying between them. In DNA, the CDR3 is TGTGCCAGCAGAACAGGTTCGGGTAATGAGCAGTTCTTC. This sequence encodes CASRTGSGNEQFF. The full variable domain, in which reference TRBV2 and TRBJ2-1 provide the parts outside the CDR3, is EPEVTQTPSHQVTQMGQEVILRCVPISNHLYFYWYRQILGQKVEFLVSFYNNEISEKSEIFDDQFSVERPDGSNFTLKIRSTKLEDSAMYFCASRTGSGNEQFFGPGTRLTVL.

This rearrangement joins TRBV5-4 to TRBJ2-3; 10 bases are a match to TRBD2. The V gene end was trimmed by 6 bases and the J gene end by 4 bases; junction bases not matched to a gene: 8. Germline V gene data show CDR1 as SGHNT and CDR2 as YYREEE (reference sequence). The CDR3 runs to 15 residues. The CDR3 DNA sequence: TGTGCCAGCACCCCGAGCGGGAGGGCCCCAGATACGCAGTATTTT. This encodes CASTPSGRAPDTQYF.

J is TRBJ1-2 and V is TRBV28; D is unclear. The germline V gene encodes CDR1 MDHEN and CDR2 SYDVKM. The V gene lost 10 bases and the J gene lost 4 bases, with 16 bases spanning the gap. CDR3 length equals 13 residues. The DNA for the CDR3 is TGTGCCACCTCTGGGCCCATTTCCTATGGCTACACCTTC. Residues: CATSGPISYGYTF.

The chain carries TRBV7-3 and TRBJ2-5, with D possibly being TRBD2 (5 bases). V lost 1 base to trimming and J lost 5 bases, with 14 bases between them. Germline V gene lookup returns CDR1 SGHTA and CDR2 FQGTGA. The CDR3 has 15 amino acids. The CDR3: CASSLNSGFLETQYF. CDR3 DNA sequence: TGTGCCAGCAGCTTAAATTCGGGGTTCCTGGAGACCCAGTACTTC.

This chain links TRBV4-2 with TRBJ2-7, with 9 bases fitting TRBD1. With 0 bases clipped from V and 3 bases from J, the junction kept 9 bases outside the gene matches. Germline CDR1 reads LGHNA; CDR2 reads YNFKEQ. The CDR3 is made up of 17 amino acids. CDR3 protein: CASSQDRSWDRDYEQYF. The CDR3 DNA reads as TGTGCCAGCAGCCAAGATAGATCGTGGGACAGGGACTACGAGCAGTACTTC.

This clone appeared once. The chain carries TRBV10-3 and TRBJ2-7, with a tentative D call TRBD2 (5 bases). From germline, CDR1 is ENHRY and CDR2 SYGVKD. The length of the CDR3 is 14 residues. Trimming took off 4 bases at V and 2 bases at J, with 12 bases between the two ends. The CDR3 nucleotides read TGTGCCATCAGTGGGGCGCTGACTACCTACGAGCAGTACTTC. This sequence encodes CAISGALTTYEQYF.

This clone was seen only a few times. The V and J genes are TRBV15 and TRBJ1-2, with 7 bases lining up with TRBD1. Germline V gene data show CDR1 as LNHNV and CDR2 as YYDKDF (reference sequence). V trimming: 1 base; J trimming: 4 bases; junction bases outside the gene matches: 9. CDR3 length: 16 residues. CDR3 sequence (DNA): TGTGCCACCAGCAGAGTCGGAGGGGGCACTCGCTATGGCTACACCTTC. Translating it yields CATSRVGGGTRYGYTF. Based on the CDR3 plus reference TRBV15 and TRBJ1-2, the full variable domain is DAMVIQNPRYQVTQFGKPVTLSCSQTLNHNVMYWYQQKSSQAPKLLFHYYDKDFNNEADTPDNFQSRRPNTSFCFLDIRSPGLGDTAMYLCATSRVGGGTRYGYTFGSGTRLTVV.

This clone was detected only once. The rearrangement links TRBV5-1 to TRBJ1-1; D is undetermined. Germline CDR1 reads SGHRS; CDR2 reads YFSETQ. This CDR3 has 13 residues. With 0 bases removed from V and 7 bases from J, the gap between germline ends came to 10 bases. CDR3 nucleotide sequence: TGCGCCAGCAGCTTGGACTCTGAGATTGAAGCTTTCTTT. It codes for CASSLDSEIEAFF.

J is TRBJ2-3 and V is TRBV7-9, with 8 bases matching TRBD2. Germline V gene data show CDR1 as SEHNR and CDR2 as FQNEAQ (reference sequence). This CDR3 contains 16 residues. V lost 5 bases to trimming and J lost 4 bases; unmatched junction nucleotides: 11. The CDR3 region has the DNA TGTGCCAGCAGCCCTCCCCCGGGGGGGGAATCAGATACGCAGTATTTT. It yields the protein CASSPPPGGESDTQYF.

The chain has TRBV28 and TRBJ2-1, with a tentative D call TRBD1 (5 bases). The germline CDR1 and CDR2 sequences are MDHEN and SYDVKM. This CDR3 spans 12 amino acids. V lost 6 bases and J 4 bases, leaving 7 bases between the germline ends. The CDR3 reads CASSREYNEQFF. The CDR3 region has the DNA TGTGCCAGCAGCAGGGAATACAATGAGCAGTTCTTC.

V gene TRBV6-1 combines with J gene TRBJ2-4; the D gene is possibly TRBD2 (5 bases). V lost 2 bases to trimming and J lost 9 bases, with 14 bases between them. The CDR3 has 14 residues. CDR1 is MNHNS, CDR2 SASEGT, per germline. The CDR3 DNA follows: TGTGCCAGCAGTGAATTTGGACGGACTGGCATTCAGTACTTC. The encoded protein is CASSEFGRTGIQYF.